The clone carrying this TCR beta chain was detected a few times. Clones were sequenced by immunoSEQ multiplex PCR, and TCRdb holds only the in-frame ones, with some missing. The sample includes 180,000 or so clones, 76% of them seen just once. The record originates from a study of blood T cell repertoires in COVID-19. Overall study: The cDNA or gDNA used as material had been derived from T cells, B-cell-depleted T cells, or PBMCs.

The V gene end was trimmed by 6 bases and the J gene end by 6 bases; junction bases not matched to a gene: 7. The CDR3 consists of 15 residues. Per germline, CDR1 KGHDR and CDR2 SFDVKD. The clonotype comes from a woman aged 45-65 years with active or convalescent COVID-19. The chain joins TRBV24-1 to TRBJ2-1; 10 bases line up with TRBD2. Sequenced material: peripheral blood. CDR3 protein: CATSPPLAGVNEQFF. The CDR3 DNA sequence: TGTGCCACCAGTCCCCCCCTAGCGGGAGTCAATGAGCAGTTCTTC.